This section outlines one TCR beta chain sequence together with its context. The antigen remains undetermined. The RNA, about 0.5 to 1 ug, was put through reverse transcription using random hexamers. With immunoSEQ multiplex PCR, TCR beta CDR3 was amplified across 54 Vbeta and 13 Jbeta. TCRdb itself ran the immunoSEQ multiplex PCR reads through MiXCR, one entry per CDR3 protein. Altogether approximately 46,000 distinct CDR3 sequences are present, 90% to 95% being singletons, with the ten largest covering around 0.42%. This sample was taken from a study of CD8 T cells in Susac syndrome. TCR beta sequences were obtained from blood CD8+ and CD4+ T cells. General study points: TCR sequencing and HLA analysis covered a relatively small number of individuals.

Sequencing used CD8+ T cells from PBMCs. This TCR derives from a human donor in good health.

DNA of the CDR3: TGTGCCAGCAGCCAAGAGGCAGGGGGGGTGTACGAGCAGTACTTC. Its protein is CASSQEAGGVYEQYF. V and J are TRBV4-2 and TRBJ2-7, with D perhaps given as TRBD1 or TRBD2 (7 bases each). Trimming left V 0 bases short and J 4 bases short, with 13 bases between. Germline CDR1 LGHNA, CDR2 YNFKEQ. This CDR3 comprises 15 residues.